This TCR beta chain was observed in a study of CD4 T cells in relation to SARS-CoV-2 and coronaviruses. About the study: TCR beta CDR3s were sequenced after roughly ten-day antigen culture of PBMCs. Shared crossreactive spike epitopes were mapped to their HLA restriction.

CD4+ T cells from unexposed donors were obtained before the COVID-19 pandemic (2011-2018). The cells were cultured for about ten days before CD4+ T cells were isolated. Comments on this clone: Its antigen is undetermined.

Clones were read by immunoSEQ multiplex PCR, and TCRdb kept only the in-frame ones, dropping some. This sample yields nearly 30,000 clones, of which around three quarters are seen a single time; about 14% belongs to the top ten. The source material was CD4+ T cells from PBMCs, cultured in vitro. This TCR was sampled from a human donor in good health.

In DNA, the CDR3 is TGCGCCAGCAGCCAAGGTCCGGGGGGAGATCTGAGAAATGAGCAGTTCTTC. It is translated as CASSQGPGGDLRNEQFF. This chain joins TRBV4-1 and TRBJ2-1, with TRBD2 identical over 7 bases. V shed 1 base and J 7 bases; nucleotides not matched to a gene: 13. This CDR3 contains 17 residues. The germline CDR1 and CDR2 sequences are MGHRA and YSYEKL.